The TCR beta chain described here comes from a study of T-cell reconstitution after alpha-beta-depleted transplantation in children. With respect to this clonotype: The target antigen is unknown.

Researchers prepared the TCRbeta library using unique molecular identifiers, the study reports. Using its own MiXCR run on the PCR reads, TCRdb lists one record per CDR3 protein. This table has 90,000 to 150,000 distinct CDR3 sequences, 23% appearing once. Findings and caveats of the study: When one year had passed after transplant, most T-cell counts and diversity came from newly produced T cells. Reportedly, alpha-beta T cells present about two months post-transplant originated from several hundred expanded clones of graft origin. Some patients' high day-60 TCRbeta diversity was traced to surviving recipient T cells and thymic progenitors.

The source is a male patient between 2 and 15 years old who had a stem cell transplant for chronic granulomatous disease, so the T cells may come from the graft donor. This specimen consisted of PBMCs, mostly from graft donor cells, obtained 180 days after TCRalphabeta/CD19-depleted stem cell transplant.

The CDR3 protein is CASSSSGTTLGVLAKNIQYF. Here the CDR3 DNA reads TGTGCCAGCAGTTCTTCCGGGACGACGCTGGGGGTACTAGCCAAAAACATTCAGTACTTC. The chain recombines TRBV27 with TRBJ2-4; D may be TRBD1 or TRBD2 (5 bases each). The CDR3 has 20 amino acids. V was trimmed by 4 bases and J by 0 bases, leaving 25 bases between them. Germline-derived CDR1 and CDR2 are MNHEY and SMNVEV (reference sequence).